This T cell receptor beta chain was identified during a study of PD-1 blockade in classical Hodgkin lymphoma. Notes on the study in general: Whatever underlies the repertoire differences (possibly disease activity or prior therapy) remains undefined.

The time point here: cycle 4 day 1 (C4D1), after 5 to 7 weeks of nivolumab. Each of the patients experienced relapse following autologous stem cell transplantation, and their brentuximab vedotin exposure differed. Sequencing used immunoSEQ multiplex PCR; TCRdb keeps in-frame clones, though not all of them. The sample has 90,000 to 110,000 clones; approximately 89% are singletons. This clone appeared once. The antigen remains undetermined. The germline CDR1 and CDR2 sequences are SSHAT and FNYEAQ (reference sequence). V gave up 2 bases and J gave up 1 base, with 5 bases separating them. The CDR3 sequence is 13 residues long.

The sequences come from peripheral blood mononuclear cells (PBMCs), collected before the fourth cycle of nivolumab. This TCR was recovered from a human donor with classical Hodgkin lymphoma. The chain uses TRBV7-7 and TRBJ2-5, with D hard to call. The CDR3 DNA sequence: TGTGCCAGCAGCTTACAGATCCAAGAGACCCAGTACTTC. Its translation: CASSLQIQETQYF. The variable domain in full, with the rest retrieved from reference TRBV7-7 and TRBJ2-5, is GAGVSQSPRYKVTKRGQDVTLRCDPISSHATLYWYQQALGQGPEFLTYFNYEAQPDKSGLPSDRFSAERPEGSISTLTIQRTEQRDSAMYRCASSLQIQETQYFGPGTRLLVL.